The next 10 T cell receptor beta chains were all read from a single sample in a study of beta chain features in type 1 diabetes. Of the isolated RNA, all was reverse transcribed, and so the sequenced material was expressed TCRB transcripts. Assay used: immunoSEQ multiplex PCR; TCRdb lists only in-frame clones, some missing. Of fewer than 25,000 clones in the sample, roughly 66% are singletons; the top ten hold less than 4.5%. General study points: Shorter TCRB CDR3s, moderately but significantly so, marked every one of the four CD4+ subsets in Type 1 diabetes patients.

Which antigens these TCRs recognize remains unknown. Sequenced input: Tregs from blood. Receptors originate from a man aged 18 to 30 with type 1 diabetes.

The chain is built from TRBV5-4 and TRBJ2-3; D may be TRBD2 (5 bases). V was cut by 4 bases and J by 8 bases, with 17 bases left in between. The CDR3 extends over 14 amino acids. CDR1 is SGHNT, CDR2 YYREEE, per germline (reference sequence). The CDR3, as DNA: TGTGCCAGCAGCGCTCGGACTGGAGATGGTACGCAGTATTTT. Translated: CASSARTGDGTQYF. The full variable domain, in which reference TRBV5-4 and TRBJ2-3 provide the parts outside the CDR3, is ETGVTQSPTHLIKTRGQQVTLRCSSQSGHNTVSWYQQALGQGPQFIFQYYREEENGRGNFPPRFSGLQFPNYSSELNVNALELDDSALYLCASSARTGDGTQYFGPGTRLTVL.

The chain joins TRBV10-2 to TRBJ1-1, with D maybe TRBD1 (6 bases). V lost 6 bases to trimming and J lost 8 bases, with 16 bases between them. There are 13 residues in the CDR3. Germline assignment: CDR1 WSHSY and CDR2 SAAADI. The CDR3 nucleotides are TGCGCCAGCAGCTCCGGGACATCGGCAGAAGCTTTCTTT. It codes for CASSSGTSAEAFF.

This clone occurred a few times. V is TRBV6-1 and J is TRBJ2-7; TRBD1 is a possible D gene (6 bases). The germline gives CDR1 MNHNS, CDR2 SASEGT. Trimming cost V 5 bases and J 5 bases, with 16 bases left between them. The length of the CDR3 is 14 residues. Here the CDR3 DNA reads TGTGCCAGCAGTCTCGCACGGGACATTGACGAGCAGTACTTC. This gives the protein CASSLARDIDEQYF.

The chain carries TRBV5-1 and TRBJ1-4; no definite D call. This CDR3 spans 14 amino acids. Between the trimmed V and J ends, which lost 4 bases and 4 bases, there was a span of 11 bases. Per germline, CDR1 SGHRS and CDR2 YFSETQ. The CDR3 reads CASSLGSINEKLFF. CDR3 nucleotide sequence: TGCGCCAGCAGCCTCGGGTCGATTAATGAAAAACTGTTTTTT.

The V gene is TRBV7-9, the J gene TRBJ1-5; no clear D. The CDR3 sequence is 15 residues long. V lost 4 bases and J lost 9, with 19 bases in between. Germline V CDR1 and CDR2: SEHNR, FQNEAQ (reference sequence). The CDR3 loop reads CASSSDRESRRPQHF. The CDR3 DNA follows: TGTGCCAGCAGCTCGGACCGGGAATCACGTCGGCCCCAGCATTTT. Filled out from reference TRBV7-9 and TRBJ1-5, the complete variable domain reads DTGVSQNPRHKITKRGQNVTFRCDPISEHNRLYWYRQTLGQGPEFLTYFQNEAQLEKSRLLSDRFSAERPKGSFSTLEIQRTEQGDSAMYLCASSSDRESRRPQHFGDGTRLSIL.

This clone was observed a few times. This rearrangement joins TRBV7-2 to TRBJ1-4; 7 positions agree with TRBD1. Trimming took 5 bases from V and 8 from J; bases not matched to a gene: 11. CDR1 SGHTA and CDR2 FQGNSA come from the germline V gene. The CDR3 loop spans 15 amino acids. The CDR3 region has the DNA TGTGCCAGCAGCCTCACACTGCCGGGACAGGAAAAACTGTTTTTT. Its protein is CASSLTLPGQEKLFF.

The chain carries TRBV21-1 and TRBJ1-1; TRBD1 is the table's D call, not checked against the DNA. TRBV21-1 is classified as a pseudogene. This CDR3 has 15 amino acids. The chain's CDR3 is CASSKGQVMNTEAFF. The CDR3 DNA follows: TGTGCCAGCAGCAAAGGCCAGGTAATGAACACTGAAGCTTTCTTT.

The chain combines TRBV4-3 with TRBJ1-2; D call uncertain. V was cut by 3 bases and J by 6 bases, with 14 bases left in between. The CDR3 loop spans 14 amino acids. Germline V gene lookup returns CDR1 LGHNA and CDR2 YSLEER. CDR3 sequence: CASSQIRTLDGYTF. CDR3 nucleotides: TGCGCCAGCAGCCAGATCCGGACTTTGGATGGCTACACCTTC.

V gene TRBV18 combines with J gene TRBJ2-5; possibly TRBD2 for D (7 bases). Trimming left V 4 bases short and J 2 bases short, with 14 bases between. The germline gives CDR1 KGHSH, CDR2 LQKENI. CDR3 length: 15 amino acids. This chain's CDR3 is CASSRRGTNQETQYF. CDR3 in DNA: TGTGCCAGCTCACGGCGGGGGACAAATCAAGAGACCCAGTACTTC.

This clone was counted only a few times. The gene calls are TRBV7-2 and TRBJ2-7; 8 positions match TRBD2. The germline gives CDR1 SGHTA, CDR2 FQGNSA. The ends lost 5 bases at V and 6 bases at J; junction bases unmatched: 9. The CDR3 is made up of 14 amino acids. The DNA of the CDR3 is TGTGCCAGCAGCCCATCCGGGGGGGCAGGCGAGCAGTACTTC. As protein: CASSPSGGAGEQYF.